This record concerns one T cell receptor (beta chain) sequence. No cognate antigen has been identified for it. Per-nucleotide qualities are absent, and no much larger clonotype sits a single base away. This entry comes from a study of shared T cell receptors in the human thymus (dated by TCRdb to the early 2020s). Context from the whole study: The study examined how self-reactive, shared T-cell receptor alpha chains are generated in the human thymus.

Library method: the immunoSEQ multiplex PCR assay. Not all clones reach the TCRdb copy of this immuneACCESS table, which keeps in-frame sequences only. Checked studies attribute under half of the gap to unresolved V genes and leave the rest unexplained. This sample gives some 760,000 clones in total; 75% to 90% of them show up just once. The top ten clones comprise roughly 0.01% of the sample. The CDR3 measures 14 amino acids from cysteine to phenylalanine. The kept DNA is CDR3 alone, 42 bases in frame from the first base. The CDR1 and CDR2 encoded by the germline V gene (reference sequence) are SGHNT and YYREEE. V and J lose 0 bases and 7 bases, and a span of 11 bases separates them. This same sample was also part of a study on human thymus T cells. That second publication adds: In Finland, the donors were immunologically healthy infants who were having open corrective cardiac surgery for congenital heart defects. Thymus tissue was collected as surgical resects that were removed during corrective cardiac surgery. Usage of V and J gene segments appeared to be biased in both the thymic and the peripheral blood repertoires. The related research found that thymic TCR repertoires overlapped highly between unrelated individuals. The study described the TCR alpha and beta repertoires in under ten infant thymus samples and a few matching peripheral blood samples. Donor ages ranging from about 6 to 250 days were recorded, and 5 or 6 male and a couple of female infants were included in the cohort. Thymocytes were mechanically released from the tissue and were stored as pellets of 10-30 million cells at -70 degrees C. Genomic DNA was extracted from frozen cell pellets with a QIAsymphony instrument. The immunoSEQ multiplex PCR assay was used to amplify the TCRB and TCRAD loci from a standardized quantity of quality-controlled genomic DNA. The amplicons covered the V(D)J region and were long enough to include the CDR3 and to identify the V and J genes. Amplicon sequencing was performed on an Illumina platform through the commercial immunoSEQ service. Primer bias and sequencing errors were corrected using previously described methods, and TCRAD and TCRB definitions followed the IMGT database. Analysis of the repertoires was done with immunoSEQ Analyzer 3.0 and VDJTools and included basic statistics, V/J segment usage, diversity estimates, rarefaction and pairwise overlap. Diversity was estimated with Chao1, ChaoE, Efron-Thisted, Shannon and inverse Simpson indices, and also on datasets down-sampled to the smallest sample. Repertoire overlap was determined by strict matching of CDR3 nucleotide sequence, V gene and J gene, and Jaccard-based multidimensional scaling clustering was applied. Thymus samples yielded on average about 810,000 unique TCRB clonotypes, compared with some 89,000 from blood samples.

This clonotype was obtained from a girl under three years old with a congenital heart defect. Donor details come from another sample of the same person, matched by shared clones. The sequenced sample was thymocytes. Recombination connected TRBV5-4 to TRBJ2-4, with TRBD1 tentatively as D gene (5 bases match). The sequenced DNA: TGTGCCAGCAGCTTGGATCCAGGGATGAACATTCAGTACTTC. This encodes CASSLDPGMNIQYF.